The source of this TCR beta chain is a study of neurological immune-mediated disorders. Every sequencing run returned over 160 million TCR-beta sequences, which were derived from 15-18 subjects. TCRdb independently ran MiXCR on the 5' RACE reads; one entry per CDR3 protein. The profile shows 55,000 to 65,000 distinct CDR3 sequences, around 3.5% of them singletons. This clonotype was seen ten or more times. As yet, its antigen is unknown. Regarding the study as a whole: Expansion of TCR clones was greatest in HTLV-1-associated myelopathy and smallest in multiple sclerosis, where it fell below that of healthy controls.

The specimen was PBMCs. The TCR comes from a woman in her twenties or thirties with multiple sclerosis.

This chain's CDR3 is CASSTGQGSPLHF. In DNA, the CDR3 is TGTGCCAGCAGCACCGGACAGGGGTCACCCCTCCACTTT. The V call is TRBV5-6, the J call TRBJ1-6; 9 nucleotides agree with TRBD1. This CDR3 region has 13 residues. Germline lookup yields CDR1 SGHDT and CDR2 YYEEEE. Trimming cost V 4 bases and J 10 bases; bases outside gene matches: 3.